These T cell receptor beta chains were read from a single sample in a study of CD4 T cells in relation to SARS-CoV-2 and coronaviruses. Their specific antigens are unknown. Measured with immunoSEQ multiplex PCR; TCRdb has only the in-frame clones, and not every one. Found here are 15,000 to 20,000 clones, around 78% of them singletons; the top ten hold about 14%. The sequencing input was CD4+ T cells from PBMCs, cultured in vitro. The receptors derive from a human donor in good health. Both conserved end residues are part of each CDR3. Each record gives: D gene, clone size, J gene, V gene, CDR3 DNA, CDR3 protein. The D gene is left open where the match is weak. The listing skips clone size in some rows; elsewhere it reads once, few, many or a size class.

NA NA TRBJ1-2 TRBV5-1 TGCGCCAGCAGGGAGTCCACCACTAACTATGGCTACACCTTC CASRESTTNYGYTF
NA NA TRBJ2-3 TRBV5-1 TGCGCCAGCAGCTTGGCGGACTACACAGATACGCAGTATTTT CASSLADYTDTQYF
NA NA TRBJ1-5 TRBV19 TGTGCCAGTAGTATAGGTTCGTGGCAGACCGCGCTGCCCCAGCATTTT CASSIGSWQTALPQHF
NA once TRBJ2-7 TRBV27 TGTGCCAGCACCCTACGTAGGGGACCGACCTACGAGCAGTACTTC CASTLRRGPTYEQYF
NA NA TRBJ1-1 TRBV20-1 TGCAGTGCTAGTTTATCCGGGGGGCGTCATGAAGCTTTCTTT CSASLSGGRHEAFF
NA once TRBJ1-6 TRBV7-8 TGTGCCAGCAGCCGCGGCTTCGGGTCCGATTCACCCCTCCACTTT CASSRGFGSDSPLHF
TRBD1 NA TRBJ1-2 TRBV2 TGTGCCAGCAGTGTGGCAGGGGGCAATGGCTACACCTTC CASSVAGGNGYTF
TRBD2 NA TRBJ2-2 TRBV5-1 TGCGCCAGCAGTCCGGGACTAGCGGACACCGGGGAGCTGTTTTTT CASSPGLADTGELFF
NA NA TRBJ1-1 TRBV29-1 TGCAGCGTTGATGGTCAGGCGACTGAAGCTTTCTTT CSVDGQATEAFF
NA NA TRBJ2-1 TRBV2 TGTGCCAGCAGTGAATGGTGGGAGCAGTTCTTC CASSEWWEQFF
TRBD1 once TRBJ1-1 TRBV15 TGTGCCACCAGCAGACAGGACAGGGGCGTGGTGAACACTGAAGCTTTCTTT CATSRQDRGVVNTEAFF
TRBD2 NA TRBJ2-3 TRBV9 TGTGCCAGCAGCGTTGGGACTAGCGGGAGGGACACAGATACGCAGTATTTT CASSVGTSGRDTDTQYF
TRBD1 NA TRBJ1-1 TRBV9 TGTGCCAGCACCGGACAGGGAAGTGAAGCTTTCTTT CASTGQGSEAFF
NA NA TRBJ1-1 TRBV19 TGTGCCAGTAGTACCCACGTGGGGGAGGGGGACACTGAAGCTTTCTTT CASSTHVGEGDTEAFF
NA NA TRBJ2-2 TRBV11-3 TGTGCCAGCAGCTATACTGCCGGGGAGCTGTTTTTT CASSYTAGELFF
TRBD2 once TRBJ2-2 TRBV25-1 TGTGCCAGCAGTGACCCTAGCGGGAGGGCGAACACCGGGGAGCTGTTTTTT CASSDPSGRANTGELFF
TRBD2 NA TRBJ2-3 TRBV5-8 TGTGCCCAAACTAGCGGGAGGACAGATACGCAGTATTTT CAQTSGRTDTQYF
TRBD1 NA TRBJ2-7 TRBV5-8 TGTGCCAGCAGCCCGAGGACAGGCTCCCAGGCCGAGCAGTACTTC CASSPRTGSQAEQYF
NA NA TRBJ2-3 TRBV10-1 TGCGCCAGCAGTGAGAGAGGAGGGCCTGGCACAGATACGCAGTATTTT CASSERGGPGTDTQYF
NA NA TRBJ2-1 TRBV27 TGTGCCAGCAGTTTGCTACCGAGAGGAAATGAGCAGTTCTTC CASSLLPRGNEQFF
NA NA TRBJ1-2 TRBV20-1 TGCAGTGCTAGTAGAGTGGCCGACCCCTATGGCTACACCTTC CSASRVADPYGYTF
TRBD2 NA TRBJ2-1 TRBV19 TGTGCCAGTAGTAAAGGTTTTACAGCGGGAGGGAACAATGAGCAGTTCTTC CASSKGFTAGGNNEQFF
TRBD2 NA TRBJ2-7 TRBV28 TGTGCCACCTCTGGTAGCGGGAGTCCGCACGAGCAGTACTTC CATSGSGSPHEQYF
NA NA TRBJ1-5 TRBV18 TGTGCCAGCTCCCCTGGGCTAAATAATCAGCCCCAGCATTTT CASSPGLNNQPQHF
NA few TRBJ1-3 TRBV6-5 TGTGCCAGCAGCCTCCGGGACACACCCGGAAACACCATATATTTT CASSLRDTPGNTIYF
NA few TRBJ2-1 TRBV24-1 TGTGCCACCAGTTTCCTCGGGGGGCTTCAGTTCTTC CATSFLGGLQFF
NA NA TRBJ1-6 TRBV19 TGTGCCAGTAGTATAGAGATTACAGTTGGATCACCCCTCCACTTT CASSIEITVGSPLHF
TRBD1 NA TRBJ1-1 TRBV7-9 TGTGCCAGCAGCCCAGGGGGGGAGGGGTGGGCTTTCTTT CASSPGGEGWAFF
NA NA TRBJ1-2 TRBV6-5 TGTGCCAGCTCCAGGGCTGGCTATGGCTACACCTTC CASSRAGYGYTF
TRBD1 once TRBJ1-6 TRBV18 TGTGCCAGCTCCCAAACAGGGGTTAGATTGAATTCACCCCTCCACTTT CASSQTGVRLNSPLHF
NA NA TRBJ2-1 TRBV12-3/TRBV12-4 TGTGCCAGCAGTCCGCATACAGGGAATGAGCAGTTCTTC CASSPHTGNEQFF
TRBD2 few TRBJ2-2 TRBV11-2 TGTGCCAGCAGCTTTCCTGCTAGCGGAAACACCGGGGAGCTGTTTTTT CASSFPASGNTGELFF
NA NA TRBJ2-5 TRBV11-2 TGTGCCAGCAGCTTAGTGGGGCCGGGGGTGACCCAGTACTTC CASSLVGPGVTQYF
NA NA TRBJ2-3 TRBV5-4 TGTGCCAGCAGCTTATCTAGCTCTGATACGCAGTATTTT CASSLSSSDTQYF
TRBD1 NA TRBJ1-1 TRBV3-1/TRBV3-2 TGTGCCAGCAGTCCAAGGGACAGGGGCCGTCTAGGGACTGAAGCTTTCTTT CASSPRDRGRLGTEAFF
NA NA TRBJ2-4 TRBV3-1/TRBV3-2 TGTGCCAGCAGCCAAGTTGGGACAAGCGAGAACATTCAGTACTTC CASSQVGTSENIQYF
NA NA TRBJ2-3 TRBV5-1 TGCGCCAGCAGCTTAGGAGGGGGCCCTAAAAGCACAGATACGCAGTATTTT CASSLGGGPKSTDTQYF
NA NA TRBJ2-3 TRBV18 TGTGCCAGCTCACCATCCCCCCCGCCGGATTTCACAGATACGCAGTATTTT CASSPSPPPDFTDTQYF
TRBD2 once TRBJ2-7 TRBV24-1 TGTGCCACCAGTTCTAGCGGCACCTACGAGCAGTACTTC CATSSSGTYEQYF
TRBD1 NA TRBJ2-2 TRBV5-1 TGCGCCAGCAGCGTAGATGGGACAGGGAACACCGGGGAGCTGTTTTTT CASSVDGTGNTGELFF
TRBD1 NA TRBJ2-2 TRBV6-5 TGTGCCAGCAGTTTGTCAGGGGGCGCGAACACCGGGGAGCTGTTTTTT CASSLSGGANTGELFF
TRBD1 NA TRBJ1-5 TRBV19 TGTGCCAGTAGTATAGGGGACAGCCACCGGGGGCCCCAGCATTTT CASSIGDSHRGPQHF
NA NA TRBJ1-2 TRBV7-8 TGTGCCAGCAGCACCCGGGACTTAACTGGCTACACCTTC CASSTRDLTGYTF
NA NA TRBJ2-2 TRBV11-2 TGTGCCAGCAGCGCCCAGTTCGCGAACACCGGGGAGCTGTTTTTT CASSAQFANTGELFF
TRBD1 few TRBJ2-1 TRBV13 TGTGCCAGCAGCCCCGGGACAGGATACAATGAGCAGTTCTTC CASSPGTGYNEQFF
TRBD2 NA TRBJ2-3 TRBV28 TGTGCCAGCATGGCTAGCGGGAAAATAGATACGCAGTATTTT CASMASGKIDTQYF
NA few TRBJ2-7 TRBV11-2 TGTGCCAGCAGCTTACGAACGCAGCAGTACTTC CASSLRTQQYF
NA NA TRBJ2-7 TRBV10-2 TGCGCCAGCTCTATAATCAACTACGAGCAGTACTTC CASSIINYEQYF
NA NA TRBJ2-2 TRBV5-4 TGTGCCAGCAGCGGGGAGTCAGGGTCCAGGGAGCTGTTTTTT CASSGESGSRELFF
NA NA TRBJ1-1 TRBV24-1 TGTGCCACCAGTGATAGGCAGGGTCTAGTCGTTGACACTGAAGCTTTCTTT CATSDRQGLVVDTEAFF
NA few TRBJ1-6 TRBV7-7 TGTGCCAGCGGGGGCGGGACCCTGAATTCACCCCTCCACTTT CASGGGTLNSPLHF
NA few TRBJ2-3 TRBV5-5 TGTGCCAGCAGCCGGACAAGGTCGGTATCGGATACGCAGTATTTT CASSRTRSVSDTQYF
NA NA TRBJ2-1 TRBV18 TGTGCCAGCTCACCACGGGGGTTGAATGAGCAGTTCTTC CASSPRGLNEQFF
NA NA TRBJ2-3 TRBV20-1 TGCAGTACTTACACAGATACGCAGTATTTT CSTYTDTQYF
NA NA TRBJ2-1 TRBV6-2/TRBV6-3 TGTGCCAGCAGTCCGCAGGGAGGCGAGCAGTTCTTC CASSPQGGEQFF
NA NA TRBJ2-3 TRBV7-3 TGTGCCAGCAGCACAAGCCGGGACCGCACAGATACGCAGTATTTT CASSTSRDRTDTQYF